Given below is one TCR beta chain in context. Patients in Seattle were enrolled during active infection, then followed longitudinally. This sample is part of a study of blood T cell repertoires in COVID-19. Overall study: Samples came from the United States, Italy and Spain, spanning acute and convalescent COVID-19. T cells, B-cell-depleted T cells, or PBMCs supplied cDNA or gDNA.

Original analysis: Reference gene primer amplification gave nucleated cell count estimates. Assay used: immunoSEQ multiplex PCR; TCRdb lists only in-frame clones, some missing. V, J and clone size reflect that table, while D and trimming were determined from the DNA. The table has some 400,000 clones, around 87% seen once. The receptor was derived from a woman in her 30s with COVID-19, enrolled during active disease. Sample: peripheral blood.

The CDR3 protein is CASSSSGVETQYF. As DNA, the CDR3 is TGTGCCAGCAGCAGCTCAGGGGTTGAGACCCAGTACTTC. This rearrangement joins TRBV28 to TRBJ2-5; tentative D call: TRBD1 (6 bases). Looked up from germline, CDR1 is MDHEN and CDR2 is SYDVKM. V shed 6 bases and J shed 5 bases, with 13 bases lying between them. This CDR3 is 13 amino acids long.